This TCR beta chain was identified in a study of shared clonotypes between healthy human individuals. General study results and limits: Sampling included only blood; tissue repertoires likely differ.

The length of the CDR3 is 13 residues. Germline loops: CDR1 SGDLS, CDR2 YYNGEE. With 3 bases removed from V and 6 bases from J, the gap between germline ends came to 13 bases. It was at deep level that the assay was run. Clones were read by immunoSEQ multiplex PCR, and TCRdb kept only the in-frame ones, dropping some. The sample yields 450,000 to 600,000 clones, about four fifths seen once. With regard to this clone: The antigen is unknown.

The material sequenced was PBMCs. This sequence joins TRBV9 and TRBJ2-7, with no clear D. The clonotype was recovered from a middle-aged woman in good health. Some clones in this sample may be carry-over from other donors' samples. The CDR3 region is CASSDPSLSEQYF. CDR3 in DNA: TGTGCCAGCAGCGACCCCAGCTTATCCGAGCAGTACTTC.